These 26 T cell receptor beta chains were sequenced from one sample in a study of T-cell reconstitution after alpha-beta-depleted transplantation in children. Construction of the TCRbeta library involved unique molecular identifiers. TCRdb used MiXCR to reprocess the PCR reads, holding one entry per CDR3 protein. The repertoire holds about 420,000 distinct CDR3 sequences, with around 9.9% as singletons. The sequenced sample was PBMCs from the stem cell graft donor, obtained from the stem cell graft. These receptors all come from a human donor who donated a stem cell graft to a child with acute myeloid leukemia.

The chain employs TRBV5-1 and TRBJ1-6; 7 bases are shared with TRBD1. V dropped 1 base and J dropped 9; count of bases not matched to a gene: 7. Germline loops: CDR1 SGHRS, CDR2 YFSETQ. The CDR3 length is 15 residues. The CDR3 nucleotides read TGCGCCAGCAGCTTGCTCGAGGCAGGGGGTTCACCCCTCCACTTT. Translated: CASSLLEAGGSPLHF.

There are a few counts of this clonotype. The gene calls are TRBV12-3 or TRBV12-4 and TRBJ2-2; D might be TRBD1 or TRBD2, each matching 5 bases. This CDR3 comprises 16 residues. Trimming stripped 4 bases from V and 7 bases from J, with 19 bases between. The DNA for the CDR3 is TGTGCCAGCAGTTCCGGGACCGACGTTTGGGGCGGGGAGCTGTTTTTT. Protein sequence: CASSSGTDVWGGELFF.

CDR3 amino acids: CSAGEDRGYNEQFF. The CDR3 region has the DNA TGCAGTGCCGGGGAGGACAGGGGGTACAATGAGCAGTTCTTC. The chain uses TRBV20-1 and TRBJ2-1, with 10 bases fitting TRBD1. The CDR3 runs 14 residues. The germline V gene encodes CDR1 DFQATT and CDR2 SNEGSKA (reference sequence). The trim removed 6 bases at V and 4 bases at J, leaving 6 bases unmatched.

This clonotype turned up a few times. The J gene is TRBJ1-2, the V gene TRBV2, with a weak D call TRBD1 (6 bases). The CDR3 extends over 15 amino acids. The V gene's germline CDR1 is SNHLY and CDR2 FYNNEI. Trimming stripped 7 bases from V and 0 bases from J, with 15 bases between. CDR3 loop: CASTYEGGSNYGYTF. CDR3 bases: TGTGCCAGCACGTACGAGGGGGGGTCTAACTATGGCTACACCTTC.

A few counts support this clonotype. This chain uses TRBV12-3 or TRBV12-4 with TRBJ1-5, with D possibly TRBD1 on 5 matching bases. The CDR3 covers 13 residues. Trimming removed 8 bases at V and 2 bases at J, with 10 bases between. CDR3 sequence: CASQDSGNQPQHF. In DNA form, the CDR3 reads TGTGCCAGCCAAGACAGTGGCAATCAGCCCCAGCATTTT.

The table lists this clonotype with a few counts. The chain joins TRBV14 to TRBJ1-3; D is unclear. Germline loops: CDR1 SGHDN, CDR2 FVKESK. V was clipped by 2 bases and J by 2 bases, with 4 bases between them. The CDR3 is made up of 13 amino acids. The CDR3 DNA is TGTGCCAGCAGCCAAAACACTGGAAACACCATATATTTT. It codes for CASSQNTGNTIYF.

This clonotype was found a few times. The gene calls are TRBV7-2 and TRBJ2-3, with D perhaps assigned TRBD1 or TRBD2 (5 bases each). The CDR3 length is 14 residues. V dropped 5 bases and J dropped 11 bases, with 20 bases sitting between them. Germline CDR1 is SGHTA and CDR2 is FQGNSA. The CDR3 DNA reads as TGTGCCAGCAGCCGACCAGAGAGCAATGGGGGGCAGTATTTT. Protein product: CASSRPESNGGQYF.

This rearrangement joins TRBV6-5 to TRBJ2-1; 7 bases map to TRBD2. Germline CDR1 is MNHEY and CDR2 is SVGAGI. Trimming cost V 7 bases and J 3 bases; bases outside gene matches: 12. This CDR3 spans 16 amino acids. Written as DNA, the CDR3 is TGTGCCAGCATTAGAGCCAGGACTAGTGGCTACAATGAGCAGTTCTTC. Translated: CASIRARTSGYNEQFF.

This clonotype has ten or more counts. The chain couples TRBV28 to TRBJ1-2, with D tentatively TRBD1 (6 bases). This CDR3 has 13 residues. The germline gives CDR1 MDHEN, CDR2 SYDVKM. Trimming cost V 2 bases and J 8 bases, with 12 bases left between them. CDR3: CASSLLPGEGYTF. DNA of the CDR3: TGTGCCAGCAGTTTACTCCCAGGGGAAGGCTACACCTTC.

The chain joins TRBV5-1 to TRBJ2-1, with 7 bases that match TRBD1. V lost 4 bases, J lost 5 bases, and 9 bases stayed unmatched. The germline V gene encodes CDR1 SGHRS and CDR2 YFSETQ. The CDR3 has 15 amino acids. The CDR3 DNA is TGCGCCAGCAGCACGACAGGGTCTGAGAACAATGAGCAGTTCTTC. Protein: CASSTTGSENNEQFF.

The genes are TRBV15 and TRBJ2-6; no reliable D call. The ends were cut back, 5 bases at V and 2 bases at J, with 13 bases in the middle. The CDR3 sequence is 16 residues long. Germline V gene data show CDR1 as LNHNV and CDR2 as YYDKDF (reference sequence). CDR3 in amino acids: CATSSAVGPGANVLTF. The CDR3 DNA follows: TGTGCCACCAGCTCAGCAGTTGGCCCTGGGGCCAACGTCCTGACTTTC.

CDR3 region: CASSLSGLGGSGREYTEAFF. As DNA, the CDR3 is TGTGCCAGCAGTTTATCAGGTCTCGGCGGGTCCGGGAGGGAATATACTGAAGCTTTCTTT. The chain has TRBV27 and TRBJ1-1; no reliable D call. This CDR3 region has 20 residues. V lost 0 bases and J 5 bases, leaving 28 bases between the germline ends. In germline, CDR1 is MNHEY, CDR2 SMNVEV (reference sequence).

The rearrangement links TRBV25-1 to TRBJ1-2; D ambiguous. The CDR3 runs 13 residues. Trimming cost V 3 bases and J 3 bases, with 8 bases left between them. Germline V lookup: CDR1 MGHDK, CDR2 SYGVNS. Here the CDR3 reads CASSEIGDYGYTF. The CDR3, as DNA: TGTGCCAGCAGTGAGATCGGGGACTATGGCTACACCTTC.

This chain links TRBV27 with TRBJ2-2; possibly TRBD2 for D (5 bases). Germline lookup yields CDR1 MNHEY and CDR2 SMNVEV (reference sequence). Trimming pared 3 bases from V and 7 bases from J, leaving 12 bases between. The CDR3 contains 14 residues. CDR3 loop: CASSFASLGGELFF. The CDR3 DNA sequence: TGTGCCAGCAGTTTTGCTAGCCTTGGCGGGGAGCTGTTTTTT.

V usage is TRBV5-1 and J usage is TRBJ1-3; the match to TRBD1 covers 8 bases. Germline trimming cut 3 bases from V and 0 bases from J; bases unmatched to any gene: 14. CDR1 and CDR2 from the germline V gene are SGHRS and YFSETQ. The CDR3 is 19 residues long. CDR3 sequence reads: CASSSRDRFLYYSGNTIYF. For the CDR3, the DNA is TGCGCCAGCAGCTCCCGGGACAGGTTCCTATATTACTCTGGAAACACCATATATTTT.

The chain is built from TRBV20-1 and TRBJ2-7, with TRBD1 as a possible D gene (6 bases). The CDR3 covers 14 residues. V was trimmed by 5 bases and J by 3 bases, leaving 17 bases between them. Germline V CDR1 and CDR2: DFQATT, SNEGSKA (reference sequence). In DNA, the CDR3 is TGCAGTGCTTGGCCGAAGGGGACAAACTACGAGCAGTACTTC. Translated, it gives CSAWPKGTNYEQYF.

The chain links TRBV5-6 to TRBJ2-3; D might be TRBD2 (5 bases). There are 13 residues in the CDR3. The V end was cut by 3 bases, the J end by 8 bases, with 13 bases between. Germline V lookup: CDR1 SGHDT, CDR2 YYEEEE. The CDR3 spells CASSSIHEGTQYF. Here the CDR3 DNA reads TGTGCCAGCAGCTCAATCCACGAGGGTACGCAGTATTTT.

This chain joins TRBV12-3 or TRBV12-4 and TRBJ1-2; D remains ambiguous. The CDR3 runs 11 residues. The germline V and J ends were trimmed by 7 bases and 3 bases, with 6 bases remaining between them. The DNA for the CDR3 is TGTGCCAGCAATACCTACTATGGCTACACCTTC. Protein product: CASNTYYGYTF.

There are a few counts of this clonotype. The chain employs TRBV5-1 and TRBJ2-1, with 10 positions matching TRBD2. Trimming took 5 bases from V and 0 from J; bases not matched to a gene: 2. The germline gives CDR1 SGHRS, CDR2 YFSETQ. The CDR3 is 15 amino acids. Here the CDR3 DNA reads TGCGCCAGCAGGGAGCGGGAGGGCTCCTACAATGAGCAGTTCTTC. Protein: CASREREGSYNEQFF. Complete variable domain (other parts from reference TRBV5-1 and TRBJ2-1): KAGVTQTPRYLIKTRGQQVTLSCSPISGHRSVSWYQQTPGQGLQFLFEYFSETQRNKGNFPGRFSGRQFSNSRSEMNVSTLELGDSALYLCASREREGSYNEQFFGPGTRLTVL.

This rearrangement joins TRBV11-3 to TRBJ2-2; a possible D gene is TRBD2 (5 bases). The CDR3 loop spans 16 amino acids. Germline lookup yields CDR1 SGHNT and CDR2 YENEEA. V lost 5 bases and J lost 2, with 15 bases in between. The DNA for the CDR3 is TGTGCCAGCAGCCACGGGGTCGGAGGAAACACCGGGGAGCTGTTTTTT. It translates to CASSHGVGGNTGELFF.

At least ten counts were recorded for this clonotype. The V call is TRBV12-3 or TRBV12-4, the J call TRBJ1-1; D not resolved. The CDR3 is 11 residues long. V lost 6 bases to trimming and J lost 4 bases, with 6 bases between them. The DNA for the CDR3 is TGTGCCAGCAGCTTGAGCACTGAAGCTTTCTTT. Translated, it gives CASSLSTEAFF.

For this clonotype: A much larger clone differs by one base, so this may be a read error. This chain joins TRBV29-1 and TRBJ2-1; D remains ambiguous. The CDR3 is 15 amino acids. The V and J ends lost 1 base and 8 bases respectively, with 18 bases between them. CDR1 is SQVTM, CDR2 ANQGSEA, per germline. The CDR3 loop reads CSVEALAARYDEQFF. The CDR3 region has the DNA TGCAGCGTTGAAGCCTTGGCCGCCAGGTACGATGAGCAGTTCTTC.

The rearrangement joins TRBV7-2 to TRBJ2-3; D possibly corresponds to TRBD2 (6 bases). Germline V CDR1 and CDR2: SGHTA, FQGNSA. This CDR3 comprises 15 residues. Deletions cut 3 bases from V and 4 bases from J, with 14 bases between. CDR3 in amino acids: CASSFGAGRADTQYF. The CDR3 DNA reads TGTGCCAGCAGCTTCGGGGCGGGGCGGGCAGATACGCAGTATTTT.

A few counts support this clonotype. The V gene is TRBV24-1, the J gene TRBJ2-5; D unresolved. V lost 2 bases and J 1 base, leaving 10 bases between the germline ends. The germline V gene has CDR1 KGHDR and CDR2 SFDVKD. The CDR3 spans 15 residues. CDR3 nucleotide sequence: TGTGCCACCAGTGATTCCTCCAGTTCCCAAGAGACCCAGTACTTC. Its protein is CATSDSSSSQETQYF.

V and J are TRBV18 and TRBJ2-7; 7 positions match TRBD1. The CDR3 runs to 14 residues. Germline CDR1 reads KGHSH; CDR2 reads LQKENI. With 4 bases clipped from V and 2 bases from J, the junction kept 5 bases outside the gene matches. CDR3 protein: CASSLDRIPYEQYF. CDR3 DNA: TGTGCCAGCTCACTGGACAGGATCCCCTACGAGCAGTACTTC.

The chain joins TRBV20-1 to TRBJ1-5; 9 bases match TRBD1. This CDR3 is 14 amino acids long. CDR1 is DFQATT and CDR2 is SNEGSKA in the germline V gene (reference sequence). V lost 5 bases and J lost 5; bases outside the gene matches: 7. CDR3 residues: CSASGTGPHQPQHF. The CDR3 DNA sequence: TGCAGTGCTTCCGGGACAGGGCCCCATCAGCCCCAGCATTTT.